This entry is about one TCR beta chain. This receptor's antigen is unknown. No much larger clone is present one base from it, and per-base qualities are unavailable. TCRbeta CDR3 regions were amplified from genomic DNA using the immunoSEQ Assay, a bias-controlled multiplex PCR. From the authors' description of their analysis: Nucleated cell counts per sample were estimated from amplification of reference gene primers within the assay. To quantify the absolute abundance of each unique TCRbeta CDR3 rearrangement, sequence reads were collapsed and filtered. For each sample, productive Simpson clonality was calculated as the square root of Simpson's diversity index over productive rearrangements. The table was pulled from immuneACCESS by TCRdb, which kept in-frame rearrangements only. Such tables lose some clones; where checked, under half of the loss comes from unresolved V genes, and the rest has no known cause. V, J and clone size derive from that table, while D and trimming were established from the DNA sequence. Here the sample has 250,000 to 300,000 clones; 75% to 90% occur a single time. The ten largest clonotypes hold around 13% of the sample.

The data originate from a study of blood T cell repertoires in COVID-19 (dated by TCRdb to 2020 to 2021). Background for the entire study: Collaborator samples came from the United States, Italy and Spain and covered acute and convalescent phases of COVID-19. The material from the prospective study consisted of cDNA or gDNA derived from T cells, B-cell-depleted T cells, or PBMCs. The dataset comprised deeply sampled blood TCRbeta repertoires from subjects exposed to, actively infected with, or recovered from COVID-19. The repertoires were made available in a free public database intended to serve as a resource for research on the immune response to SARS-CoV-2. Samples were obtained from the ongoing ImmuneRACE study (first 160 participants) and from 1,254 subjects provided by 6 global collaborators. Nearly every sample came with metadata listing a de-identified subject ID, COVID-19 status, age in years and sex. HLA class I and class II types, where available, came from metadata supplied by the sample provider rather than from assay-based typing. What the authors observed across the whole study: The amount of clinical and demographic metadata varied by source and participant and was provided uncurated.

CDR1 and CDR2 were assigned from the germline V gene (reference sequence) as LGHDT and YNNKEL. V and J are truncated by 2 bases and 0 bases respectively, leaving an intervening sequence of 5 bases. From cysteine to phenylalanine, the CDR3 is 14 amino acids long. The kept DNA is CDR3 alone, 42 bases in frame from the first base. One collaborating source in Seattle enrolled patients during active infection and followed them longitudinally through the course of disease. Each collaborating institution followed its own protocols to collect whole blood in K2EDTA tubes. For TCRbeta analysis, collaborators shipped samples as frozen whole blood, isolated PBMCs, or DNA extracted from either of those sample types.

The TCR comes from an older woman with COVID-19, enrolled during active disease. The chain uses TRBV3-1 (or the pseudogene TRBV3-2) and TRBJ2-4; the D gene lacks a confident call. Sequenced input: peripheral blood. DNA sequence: TGTGCCAGCAGCCAAAATCTAGCCAAAAACATTCAGTACTTC. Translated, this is CASSQNLAKNIQYF.